There are a few counts of the clone carrying this T cell receptor (beta chain). What it binds is not known. V was shortened by 3 bases and J by 8 bases, with 7 bases between the two germline ends. This CDR3 has 12 amino acids. Germline V gene sequence: CDR1 SEHNR, CDR2 FQNEAQ (reference sequence). The data were taken from a study of Ad26.COV2.S vaccination and SARS-CoV-2 variants. Findings of the study overall: Following vaccination, spike-specific CD8+ and CD4+ T cell responses reportedly exhibited substantial breadth.

Some clones are missing from TCRdb's copy, which holds only in-frame ones; the method was immunoSEQ multiplex PCR. This table has hundreds of thousands of clones, roughly 85% appearing once. Specified treatment: 19 received Ad26.COV2.S at low or high dose, single or two shots; 5 received placebo; per-sample allocation not given. Day 63 following the first vaccine or placebo injection was when the samples were taken. Vaccination used an Ad26 vector expressing Wuhan-strain SARS-CoV-2 spike. The genes are TRBV7-9 and TRBJ1-4; D gene ambiguous. Sequencing used peripheral blood, obtained in a trial of Ad26.COV2.S vaccine versus placebo. The receptor's source is a person aged 18-60 years who received the Ad26.COV2.S COVID-19 vaccine or a placebo. The CDR3 loop is CASSFGNEKLFF. For the CDR3, the DNA is TGTGCCAGCAGCTTCGGCAACGAAAAACTGTTTTTT.